Listed below are T cell receptor beta chains from one sample, sequenced in a study of identical twins. Each CDR3 protein is one row after TCRdb ran MiXCR on the 5' RACE reads. The sample includes a few hundred thousand distinct CDR3 sequences, more than 9% of them seen just once. The sample also formed part of further work on yellow fever vaccine responses in identical twins.

The sequenced material came from PBMCs. These receptors came from a woman younger than 35 in good health. Both conserved end residues are part of each CDR3. A D gene is named only where the DNA matches it firmly. Size tells how often a clone was seen (once, few, many) or the class of an expanded clone, and some rows leave it out.

j_gene	d_gene	abundance	v_gene	CDR3aa	CDR3nt
TRBJ2-3	NA	NA	TRBV24-1	CATGGGRPGTDTQYF	TGTGCCACCGGTGGGGGGCGTCCTGGCACAGATACGCAGTATTTT
TRBJ2-3	NA	few	TRBV20-1	CSADQGKNTQYF	TGCAGTGCAGACCAGGGGAAAAATACGCAGTATTTT
TRBJ1-1	NA	once	TRBV11-2	CASSPQMNSEAFF	TGTGCCAGCAGCCCACAGATGAATAGTGAAGCTTTCTTT
TRBJ2-4	NA	many	TRBV12-3/TRBV12-4	CASSTRAGAPPNIQYF	TGTGCCAGCAGTACCAGGGCCGGGGCTCCTCCAAACATTCAGTACTTC
TRBJ2-3	NA	few	TRBV6-4	CASSDSSSASTDTQYF	TGTGCCAGCAGTGACTCGAGTAGTGCTAGCACAGATACGCAGTATTTT
TRBJ2-3	NA	few	TRBV11-3	CASSPDGPDTQYF	TGTGCCAGCAGCCCTGATGGGCCAGATACGCAGTATTTT
TRBJ2-1	TRBD1	many	TRBV29-1	CSVGGKQGLYNEQFF	TGCAGCGTAGGGGGCAAGCAGGGGCTCTACAATGAGCAGTTCTTC
TRBJ2-1	NA	many	TRBV12-3/TRBV12-4	CAIHLSAYNEQFF	TGTGCCATCCACCTGAGCGCTTACAATGAGCAGTTCTTC
TRBJ2-7	NA	NA	TRBV2	CASITGTYEQYF	TGTGCCAGCATAACCGGCACCTACGAGCAGTACTTC
TRBJ1-5	NA	many	TRBV2	CASSEGDRYNQPQHF	TGTGCCAGCAGTGAAGGAGACAGATACAATCAGCCCCAGCATTTT
TRBJ2-7	NA	few	TRBV7-2	CASSHGDYEQYF	TGTGCCAGCAGCCACGGAGACTACGAGCAGTACTTC
TRBJ2-1	TRBD2	NA	TRBV20-1	CSAPTSSGEGNYEQFF	TGCAGTGCTCCCACTTCGAGCGGGGAGGGTAACTATGAGCAGTTCTTC
TRBJ2-1	TRBD1	few	TRBV20-1	CSAIWDRGFNEQFF	TGCAGTGCTATTTGGGACAGGGGGTTTAATGAGCAGTTCTTC
TRBJ2-3	NA	many	TRBV12-3/TRBV12-4	CASSLAAIGRTDTQYF	TGTGCCAGCAGTTTAGCAGCGATCGGGCGCACAGATACGCAGTATTTT
TRBJ2-2	NA	few	TRBV12-3/TRBV12-4	CASRRLGPGELFF	TGTGCCAGCAGGCGCCTTGGACCGGGGGAGCTGTTTTTT
TRBJ2-1	NA	few	TRBV4-1	CASSPDPPGNEQFF	TGCGCCAGCAGCCCAGACCCCCCCGGCAATGAGCAGTTCTTC
TRBJ2-7	NA	many	TRBV27	CASSQDRDTKYF	TGTGCCAGCAGTCAAGACCGGGACACTAAGTACTTC
TRBJ2-7	NA	many	TRBV6-1	CASSETLWGGEQYF	TGTGCCAGCAGCGAGACCTTATGGGGTGGCGAGCAGTACTTC
TRBJ2-3	TRBD1	many	TRBV5-1	CASSQGADTQYF	TGCGCCAGCAGCCAGGGGGCAGATACGCAGTATTTT
TRBJ2-2	NA	NA	TRBV9	CASSVGDQYTGELFF	TGTGCCAGCAGCGTGGGGGACCAATACACCGGGGAGCTGTTTTTT